This TCR beta chain was found in a study of human T cells and chemical hapten exposure. Time point reported: patch test 2, 6 weeks after DPC sensitization. Regarding treatment: therapeutic diphenylcyclopropenone sensitization with weekly scalp DPC. Per the original methods: Ranging from roughly 20,000 to 690,600, TCR counts per sample had a median value of around 100,000. Each CDR3 protein gets one entry after TCRdb re-called the RACE reads with MiXCR. These V and J calls are TCRdb output, not the study's own analysis. The table records about 50,000 distinct CDR3 sequences, more than 9% of them present only once. This clonotype was picked up many times. The CDR3 is 16 residues long. CDR1 and CDR2 from the germline V gene are MNHNY and SVGAGI (reference sequence). Between the trimmed V and J ends, which lost 10 bases and 0 bases, there was a span of 21 bases.

The chain combines TRBV6-6 with TRBJ1-1, with D perhaps TRBD1 (5 bases). The TCR comes from a woman aged 50 to 60 with alopecia areata. Some clones in this sample may be carry-over from other donors' samples. The sample consisted of whole blood, taken in connection with sensitization to the hapten diphenylcyclopropenone (DPC). CDR3 amino acids: CATTLAASRVNTEAFF. Here the CDR3 DNA reads TGTGCCACCACTCTCGCCGCCTCCAGGGTGAACACTGAAGCTTTCTTT.